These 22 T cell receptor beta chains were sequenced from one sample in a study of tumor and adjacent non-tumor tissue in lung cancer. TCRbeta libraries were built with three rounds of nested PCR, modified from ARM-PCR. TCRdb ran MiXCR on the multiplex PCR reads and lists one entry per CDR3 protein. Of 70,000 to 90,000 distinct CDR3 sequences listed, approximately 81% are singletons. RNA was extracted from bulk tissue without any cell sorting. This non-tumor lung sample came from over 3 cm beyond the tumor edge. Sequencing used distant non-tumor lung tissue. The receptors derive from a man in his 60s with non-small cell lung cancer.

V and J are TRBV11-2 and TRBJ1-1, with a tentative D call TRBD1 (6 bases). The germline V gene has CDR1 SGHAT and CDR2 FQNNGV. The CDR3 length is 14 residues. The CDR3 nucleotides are TGTGGTAGCAGCTTAGTCGGGAGGGGGATTGAAGCTTTCTTT. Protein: CGSSLVGRGIEAFF.

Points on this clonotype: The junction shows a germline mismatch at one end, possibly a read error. The CDR3: CTSCQDSNSYEQYF. CDR3 nucleotide sequence: TGTACCAGCTGCCAAGATAGTAACAGCTACGAGCAATACTTC. The gene calls are TRBV4-3 and TRBJ2-7; no definite D call. Germline CDR1 and CDR2: LGHNA and YSLEER. CDR3 length equals 14 residues.

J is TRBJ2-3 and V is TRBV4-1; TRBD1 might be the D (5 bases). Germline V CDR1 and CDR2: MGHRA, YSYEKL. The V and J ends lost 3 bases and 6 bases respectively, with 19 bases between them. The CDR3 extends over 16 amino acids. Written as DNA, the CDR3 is TGCGCCAGCAGCCACTTGACCTGGCCACAGGTCGATACGCAGTATTTT. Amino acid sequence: CASSHLTWPQVDTQYF.

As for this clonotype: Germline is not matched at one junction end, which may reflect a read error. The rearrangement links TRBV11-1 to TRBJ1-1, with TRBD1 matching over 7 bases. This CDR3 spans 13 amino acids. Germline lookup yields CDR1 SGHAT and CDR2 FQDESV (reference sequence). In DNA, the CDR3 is TGTGCCAGCAGCATGCAGGGGGGCACTGAAGCTTCCTTT. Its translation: CASSMQGGTEASF.

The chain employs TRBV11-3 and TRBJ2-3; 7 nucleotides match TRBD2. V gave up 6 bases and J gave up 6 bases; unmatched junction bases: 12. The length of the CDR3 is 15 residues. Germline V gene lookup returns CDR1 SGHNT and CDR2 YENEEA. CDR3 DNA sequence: TGTGCCAGCAGTTTCGTGGTGGGGGGGAGGGATACGCAGTATTTT. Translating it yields CASSFVVGGRDTQYF.

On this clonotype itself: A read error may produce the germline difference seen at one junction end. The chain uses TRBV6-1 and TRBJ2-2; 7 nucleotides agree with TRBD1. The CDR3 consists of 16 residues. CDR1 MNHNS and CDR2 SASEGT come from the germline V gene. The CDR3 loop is CASGDDRALRTVELFF. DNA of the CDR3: TGTGCCAGCGGGGACGACAGGGCTTTGCGCACCGTGGAGCTGTTTTTT.

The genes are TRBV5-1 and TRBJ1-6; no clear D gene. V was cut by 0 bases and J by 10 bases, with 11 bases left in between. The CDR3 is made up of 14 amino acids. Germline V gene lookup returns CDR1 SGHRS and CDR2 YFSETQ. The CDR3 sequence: CASSLGRGKSPLHF. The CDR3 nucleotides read TGCGCCAGCAGCTTGGGACGGGGAAAATCACCCCTCCACTTT. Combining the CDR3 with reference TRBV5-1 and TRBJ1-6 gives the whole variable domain KAGVTQTPRYLIKTRGQQVTLSCSPISGHRSVSWYQQTPGQGLQFLFEYFSETQRNKGNFPGRFSGRQFSNSRSEMNVSTLELGDSALYLCASSLGRGKSPLHFGNGTRLTVT.

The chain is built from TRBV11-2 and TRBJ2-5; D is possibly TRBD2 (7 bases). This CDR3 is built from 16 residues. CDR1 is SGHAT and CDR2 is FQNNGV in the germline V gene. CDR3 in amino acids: CTNTTTMGGPKETQYF. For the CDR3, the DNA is TGTACCAACACCACCACAATGGGGGGGCCAAAGGAGACCCAGTACTTC.

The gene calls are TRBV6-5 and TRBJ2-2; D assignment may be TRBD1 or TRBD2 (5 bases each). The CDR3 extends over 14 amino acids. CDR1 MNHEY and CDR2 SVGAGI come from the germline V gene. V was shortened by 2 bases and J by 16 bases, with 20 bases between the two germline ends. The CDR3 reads CASSYVAVTGDPFF. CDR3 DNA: TGTGCCAGCAGTTACGTTGCAGTCACCGGGGACCCGTTTTTT.

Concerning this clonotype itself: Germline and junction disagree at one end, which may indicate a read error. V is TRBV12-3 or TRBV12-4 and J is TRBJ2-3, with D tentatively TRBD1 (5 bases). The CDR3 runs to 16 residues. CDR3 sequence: CASSRRQIGFADTQYF. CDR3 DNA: TGTGCCAGCAGTCGCCGACAGATAGGGTTTGCAGATACTCAGTATTTT.

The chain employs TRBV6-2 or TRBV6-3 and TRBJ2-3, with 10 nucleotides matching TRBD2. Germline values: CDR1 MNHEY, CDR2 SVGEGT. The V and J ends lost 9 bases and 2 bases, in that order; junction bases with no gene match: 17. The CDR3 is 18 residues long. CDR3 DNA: TGTGCCAGGAGTGACGATCGGTTACTAGCGGGGCTCACAGATACGCAGTATTTT. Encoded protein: CARSDDRLLAGLTDTQYF.

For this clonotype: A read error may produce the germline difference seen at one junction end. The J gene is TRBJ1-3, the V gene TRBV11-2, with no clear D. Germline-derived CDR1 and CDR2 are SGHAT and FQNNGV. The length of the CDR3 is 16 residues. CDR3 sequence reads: CASSEHESSSGNTKYF. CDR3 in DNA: TGTGCCAGCAGCGAACACGAGTCGAGCTCTGGAAACACCAAATATTTT.

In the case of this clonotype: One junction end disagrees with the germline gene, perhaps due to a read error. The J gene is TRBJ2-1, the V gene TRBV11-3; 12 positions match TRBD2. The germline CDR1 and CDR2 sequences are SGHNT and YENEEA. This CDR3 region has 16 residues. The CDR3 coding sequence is TGTGTCAGCAGCTTCCTAGCGGGGGGGCCGGGGAATGAGCAGTTCTTC. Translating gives CVSSFLAGGPGNEQFF.

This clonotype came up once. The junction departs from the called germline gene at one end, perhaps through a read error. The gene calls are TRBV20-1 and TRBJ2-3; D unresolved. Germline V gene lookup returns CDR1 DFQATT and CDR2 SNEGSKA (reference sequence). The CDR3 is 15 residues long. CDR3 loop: CNARLGFQGTDTQYF. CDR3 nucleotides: TGCAATGCTAGACTGGGATTTCAGGGCACAGATACGCAGTATTTT.

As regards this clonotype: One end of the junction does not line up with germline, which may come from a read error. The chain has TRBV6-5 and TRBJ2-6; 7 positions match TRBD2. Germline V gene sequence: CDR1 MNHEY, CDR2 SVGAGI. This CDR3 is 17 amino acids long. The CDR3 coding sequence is TGTGCCAGCAGCCTGGCGGGAGCCAACTCTGGGGTCAACGTCCTGACTTTC. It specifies CASSLAGANSGVNVLTF.

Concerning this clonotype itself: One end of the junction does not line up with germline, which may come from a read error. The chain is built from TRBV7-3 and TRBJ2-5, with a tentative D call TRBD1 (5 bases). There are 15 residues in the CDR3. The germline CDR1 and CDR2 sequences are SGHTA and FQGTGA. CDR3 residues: CVSSFRQRGAETQHF. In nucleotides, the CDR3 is TGTGTCAGCAGCTTTCGACAGCGTGGCGCGGAGACCCAGCACTTC.

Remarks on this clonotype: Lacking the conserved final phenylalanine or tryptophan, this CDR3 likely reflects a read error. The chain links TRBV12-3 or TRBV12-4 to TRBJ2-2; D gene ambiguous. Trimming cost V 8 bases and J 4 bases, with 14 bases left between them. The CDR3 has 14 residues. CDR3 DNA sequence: TGTGCCAGCCGTCCCGAAGGCAGCACCGGGGAGCTGTTTTTA. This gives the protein CASRPEGSTGELFL.

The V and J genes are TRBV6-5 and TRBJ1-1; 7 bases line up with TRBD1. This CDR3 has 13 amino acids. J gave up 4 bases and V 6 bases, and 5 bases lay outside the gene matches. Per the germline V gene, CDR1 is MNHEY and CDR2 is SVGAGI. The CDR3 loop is CASRGGDSTEAFF. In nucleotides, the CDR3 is TGTGCCAGCAGAGGGGGGGACAGCACTGAAGCTTTCTTT.

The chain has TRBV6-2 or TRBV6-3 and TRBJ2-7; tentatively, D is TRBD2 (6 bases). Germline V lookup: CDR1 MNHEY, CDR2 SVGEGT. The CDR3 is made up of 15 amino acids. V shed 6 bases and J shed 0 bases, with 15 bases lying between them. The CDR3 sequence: CASSAGTARSYEQYF. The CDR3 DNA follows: TGTGCCAGCAGCGCCGGGACTGCACGCTCCTACGAGCAGTACTTC.

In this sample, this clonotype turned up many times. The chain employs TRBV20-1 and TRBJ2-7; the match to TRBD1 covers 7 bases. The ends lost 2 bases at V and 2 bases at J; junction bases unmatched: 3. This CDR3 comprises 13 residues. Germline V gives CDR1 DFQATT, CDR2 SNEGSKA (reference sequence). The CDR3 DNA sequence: TGCAGTGCTAGATGGACAGGAGCCTACGAGCAGTACTTC. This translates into CSARWTGAYEQYF.

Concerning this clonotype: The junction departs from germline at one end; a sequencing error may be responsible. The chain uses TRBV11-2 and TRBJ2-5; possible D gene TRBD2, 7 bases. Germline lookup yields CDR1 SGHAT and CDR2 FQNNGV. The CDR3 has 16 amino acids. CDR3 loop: CANRFTMGGPKETQHF. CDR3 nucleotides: TGTGCCAACAGATTCACAATGGGGGGGCCAAAGGAGACCCAGCACTTC.

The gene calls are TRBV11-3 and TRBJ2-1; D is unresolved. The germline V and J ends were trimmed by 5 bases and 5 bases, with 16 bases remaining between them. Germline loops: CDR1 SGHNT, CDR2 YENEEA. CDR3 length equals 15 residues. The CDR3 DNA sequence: TGTGCCAGCAGCGACGATAAAGAATCCAACAATGAGCAGTTCTTC. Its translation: CASSDDKESNNEQFF.